The T cell receptor (beta chain) under discussion was sequenced for a study of cytomegalovirus exposure and HLA in healthy donors. The study, taken as a whole, reports: The finding came from a later analysis; first-cohort TCR clusters tended to co-occur in the roughly 120 validation repertoires.

Note on this clone: Its antigen is still unknown.

V lost 2 bases to trimming and J lost 6 bases; unmatched junction nucleotides: 7. Germline CDR1 PRHDT, CDR2 FYEKMQ (reference sequence). The CDR3 spans 16 residues. Sequencing used immunoSEQ multiplex PCR; TCRdb keeps in-frame clones, though not all of them. The sample lists approximately 170,000 clones; about 85% were seen once. This TCR was recovered from a man younger than 35 in good health and CMV-seropositive. The rearrangement links TRBV13 to TRBJ2-3, with 11 bases lining up with TRBD2. The sequenced sample consisted of PBMCs. This chain's CDR3 is CASSLRLAGGRDTQYF. The CDR3 region has the DNA TGTGCCAGCAGCTTACGGCTAGCGGGAGGACGGGATACGCAGTATTTT.